This T cell receptor (beta chain) came from a study of blood T cell repertoires in COVID-19. About the research overall: Collection of acute and convalescent COVID-19 samples took place in the United States, Italy and Spain. PBMCs, B-cell-depleted T cells, or T cells provided the cDNA or gDNA that made up the material.

Original data processing: Using reference gene primer amplification, nucleated cell counts were estimated. Sequencing was performed with immunoSEQ multiplex PCR; in TCRdb, only in-frame clones are kept and a portion is missing. Clone size and the V and J calls come from that table; the DNA yielded D and trimming. Of more than 200,000 clones in the sample, nearly 90% were seen once. The sample consisted of peripheral blood. This clonotype was sampled from a human donor in a cohort sampled during active COVID-19.

The CDR3 spells CASSQVGQGYGYTF. CDR3 DNA sequence: TGCGCCAGCAGCCAAGTAGGGCAGGGCTATGGCTACACCTTC. This rearrangement joins TRBV4-1 to TRBJ1-2; a weak D match, TRBD1 (5 bases). Germline V gene lookup returns CDR1 MGHRA and CDR2 YSYEKL. Between the trimmed V and J ends, which lost 1 base and 4 bases, there was a span of 10 bases. The CDR3 is 14 residues long.